The clone carrying this T cell receptor beta chain came up once. This entry belongs to a study of blood T cell repertoires in COVID-19. V was pared by 4 bases and J by 2 bases, with 2 bases of the junction left unmatched. This CDR3 region has 13 residues. Per germline, CDR1 SQVTM and CDR2 ANQGSEA. Assay: immunoSEQ multiplex PCR; the TCRdb copy retains only in-frame clones and omits some. Of about 18,000 clones detected, around 81% appear once; the ten largest clones hold more than 11%. The sample was peripheral blood. The TCR sequence derives from a man in his forties or fifties with active or convalescent COVID-19. The rearrangement uses TRBV29-1 and TRBJ2-7; 10 nucleotides match TRBD1. The CDR3 loop reads CSVVGQGPYEQYF. DNA for the CDR3: TGCAGCGTTGTGGGACAGGGGCCCTACGAGCAGTACTTC.